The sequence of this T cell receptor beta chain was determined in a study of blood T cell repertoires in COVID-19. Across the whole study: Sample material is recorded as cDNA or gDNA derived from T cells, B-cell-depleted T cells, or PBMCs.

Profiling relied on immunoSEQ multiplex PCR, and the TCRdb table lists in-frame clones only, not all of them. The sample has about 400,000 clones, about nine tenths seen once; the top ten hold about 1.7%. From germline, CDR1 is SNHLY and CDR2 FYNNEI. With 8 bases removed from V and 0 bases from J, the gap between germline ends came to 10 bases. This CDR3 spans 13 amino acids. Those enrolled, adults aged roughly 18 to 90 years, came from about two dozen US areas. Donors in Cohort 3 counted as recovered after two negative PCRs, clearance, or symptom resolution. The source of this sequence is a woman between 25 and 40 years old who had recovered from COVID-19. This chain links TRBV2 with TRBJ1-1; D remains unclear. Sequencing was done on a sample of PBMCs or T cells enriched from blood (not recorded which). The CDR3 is CASVTLMNTEAFF. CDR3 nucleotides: TGTGCCAGCGTGACACTTATGAACACTGAAGCTTTCTTT.